This TCR beta chain came from a study of blood T cell repertoires in COVID-19. Study details: PBMCs, B-cell-depleted T cells, or T cells provided the cDNA or gDNA that made up the material.

Germline V gives CDR1 SGHRS, CDR2 YFSETQ. The CDR3 extends over 17 amino acids. J lost 2 bases, V lost 4 bases, and 9 bases had no gene match. Measured with immunoSEQ multiplex PCR; TCRdb has only the in-frame clones, and not every one. The data hold about 140,000 clones, with roughly 88% observed a single time. Sequences were obtained from peripheral blood. The receptor comes from a man between 60 and 70 years old with active or convalescent COVID-19. The chain joins TRBV5-1 to TRBJ2-3; TRBD2 matches 11 bases. The CDR3 here is CASSPLLAGGDTDTQYF. The CDR3, as DNA: TGCGCCAGCAGCCCTCTTCTAGCGGGGGGAGACACAGATACGCAGTATTTT. The full variable domain, in which reference TRBV5-1 and TRBJ2-3 provide the parts outside the CDR3, is KAGVTQTPRYLIKTRGQQVTLSCSPISGHRSVSWYQQTPGQGLQFLFEYFSETQRNKGNFPGRFSGRQFSNSRSEMNVSTLELGDSALYLCASSPLLAGGDTDTQYFGPGTRLTVL.